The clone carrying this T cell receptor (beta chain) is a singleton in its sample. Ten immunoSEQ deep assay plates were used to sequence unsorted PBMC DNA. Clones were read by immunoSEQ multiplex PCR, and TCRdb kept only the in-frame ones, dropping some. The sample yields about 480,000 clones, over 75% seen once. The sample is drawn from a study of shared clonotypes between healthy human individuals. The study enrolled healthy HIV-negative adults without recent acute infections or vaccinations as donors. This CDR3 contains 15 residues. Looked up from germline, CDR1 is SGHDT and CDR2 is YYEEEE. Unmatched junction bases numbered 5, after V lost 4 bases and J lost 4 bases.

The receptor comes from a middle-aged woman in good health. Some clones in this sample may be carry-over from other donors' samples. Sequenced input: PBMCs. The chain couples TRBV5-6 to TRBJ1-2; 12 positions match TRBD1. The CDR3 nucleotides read TGTGCCAGCAGCACGGGGACAGGGGGCAGCTATGGCTACACCTTC. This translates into CASSTGTGGSYGYTF.